The clone carrying this T cell receptor beta chain was seen at least ten times. The antigen is unknown. This record belongs to a study of Graves' ophthalmopathy and Graves' hyperthyroidism. Turning to the study itself: At the time of initial diagnosis and before any treatment, peripheral blood was collected. General study points: Most thyroid clonotypes expanded beyond 0.001 frequency were also found in blood. In predicting ophthalmopathy progression, the model reached nearly 71% sensitivity and roughly 74% specificity.

By definition, stable hyperthyroidism involved no ophthalmopathy within 18 months of follow-up. CDR3 regions of TCR beta were amplified from RNA transcripts. In the first round, RT-PCR was carried out with HTBI primers, and a multiplex PCR formed the second round. MiXCR, applied by TCRdb to the multiplex PCR reads, yields one record per CDR3 protein. The sample has 680,000 or so distinct CDR3 sequences; 22% are singletons. The CDR3 runs to 11 residues. The V and J ends lost 8 bases and 5 bases respectively, with 9 bases between them. Germline V lookup: CDR1 ENHRY, CDR2 SYGVKD. The chain combines TRBV10-3 with TRBJ1-1; TRBD1 is a possible D gene (6 bases). Material for sequencing was peripheral blood. The TCR originated in a woman aged 18-29 years with stable Graves' hyperthyroidism. Some clones in this sample may be carry-over from other donors' samples. The CDR3 loop is CAIGGGTEAFF. The CDR3 nucleotides read TGTGCCATCGGAGGGGGAACTGAAGCTTTCTTT.